Following are 16 T cell receptor beta chains from one sample sequenced in a study of T cell responses to AZD1222 COVID-19 vaccine. Using immunoSEQ multiplex PCR, the repertoire was profiled, and TCRdb retains in-frame clones only, with some absent. Of 100,000 to 150,000 clones listed, about 85% were seen once; the top ten hold roughly 4%. Sequenced here: peripheral blood, sampled on day 0 of AZD1222 vaccination. All receptors derive from an adult in good health.

The rearrangement joins TRBV27 to TRBJ2-5, with TRBD1 matching 7 bases. Per the germline V gene, CDR1 is MNHEY and CDR2 is SMNVEV (reference sequence). The CDR3 runs 15 residues. The junction had 5 bases not matched to a gene; V was cut back by 1 base and J by 3 bases. The CDR3 DNA reads as TGTGCCAGCAGTTTATACGGGACAGCCGAAGAGACCCAGTACTTC. Residues: CASSLYGTAEETQYF.

This chain joins TRBV7-6 and TRBJ2-1; 10 bases match TRBD2. V was clipped by 5 bases and J by 7 bases; unmatched bases: 14. The CDR3 contains 17 residues. Germline values: CDR1 SGHVS, CDR2 FNYEAQ. CDR3 loop: CASSPGGGTSGINEQFF. CDR3 DNA sequence: TGTGCCAGCAGCCCCGGGGGGGGTACTAGCGGGATTAATGAGCAGTTCTTC.

The CDR3 DNA reads as TGTGCCAGCAGCTTGGATGGAGGCCTGAACACTGAAGCTTTCTTT. Its translation: CASSLDGGLNTEAFF. The chain uses TRBV5-6 and TRBJ1-1; D remains ambiguous. CDR3 length: 15 residues. V lost 0 bases, J lost 0 bases, and 9 bases lay in between. CDR1 SGHDT and CDR2 YYEEEE come from the germline V gene.

This clone has more than one count but fewer than ten. The genes are TRBV27 and TRBJ2-7; 10 bases align to TRBD2. The CDR3 is 15 residues long. The trim removed 5 bases at V and 4 bases at J, leaving 8 bases unmatched. In germline, CDR1 is MNHEY, CDR2 SMNVEV (reference sequence). CDR3 sequence: CASSPGLAELYEQYF. The CDR3 DNA sequence: TGTGCCAGCAGTCCCGGACTAGCGGAGCTTTACGAGCAGTACTTC.

This clone was observed once. This chain links TRBV7-2 with TRBJ1-2, with TRBD1 identical over 7 bases. The length of the CDR3 is 13 residues. J gave up 8 bases and V 2 bases, and 5 bases lay outside the gene matches. In germline, CDR1 is SGHTA, CDR2 FQGNSA. The CDR3 DNA is TGTGCCAGCAGCTTAACGCCAGGGGGAGGCTACACCTTC. Residues: CASSLTPGGGYTF.

This clone was detected once. This chain links TRBV5-1 with TRBJ1-3; 7 bases fit TRBD1. The CDR3 has 17 residues. With V trimmed by 2 bases and J by 0 bases, 8 bases remained unmatched. Germline CDR1 and CDR2: SGHRS and YFSETQ. The CDR3 spells CASSLMDRRNSGNTIYF. CDR3 in DNA: TGCGCCAGCAGCTTAATGGACAGGCGCAACTCTGGAAACACCATATATTTT.

For the CDR3, the DNA is TGTGCCAGCAGTGATGGGCGGCTAGCGGGGGGCCGGGGGGAGACCCAGTACTTC. Its translation: CASSDGRLAGGRGETQYF. The chain uses TRBV2 and TRBJ2-5; 11 bases agree with TRBD2. The CDR3 is 18 residues long. With 3 bases clipped from V and 5 bases from J, the junction kept 14 bases outside the gene matches. CDR1 and CDR2 from the germline V gene are SNHLY and FYNNEI.

The V gene is TRBV2, the J gene TRBJ1-1; D possibly corresponds to TRBD1 (5 bases). V was shortened by 3 bases and J by 6 bases, with 17 bases between the two germline ends. CDR1 SNHLY and CDR2 FYNNEI come from the germline V gene. The CDR3 is made up of 15 amino acids. CDR3 sequence reads: CASSDLLRGDPEAFF. CDR3 sequence (DNA): TGTGCCAGCAGTGACCTCCTCCGGGGCGACCCTGAAGCTTTCTTT.

This clone has just one count. V and J are TRBV5-5 and TRBJ1-5; D remains ambiguous. The CDR3 sequence is 14 residues long. The V end was cut by 0 bases, the J end by 7 bases, with 11 bases between. Germline V gene data show CDR1 as SGHKS and CDR2 as YYEKEE (reference sequence). DNA of the CDR3: TGTGCCAGCAGCTTGGAACAAACGGGGCAGCCCCAGCATTTT. This sequence encodes CASSLEQTGQPQHF.

The V gene is TRBV5-4, the J gene TRBJ2-5; TRBD2 is a possible D gene (6 bases). V shed 4 bases and J shed 4 bases, with 17 bases lying between them. This CDR3 region has 15 residues. Germline V gene data show CDR1 as SGHNT and CDR2 as YYREEE (reference sequence). CDR3 bases: TGTGCCAGCAGCCAACTTCCCGGGGGAGGAGAGACCCAGTACTTC. Translating it yields CASSQLPGGGETQYF.

V gene TRBV14 combines with J gene TRBJ2-7; D gene ambiguous. This CDR3 spans 15 amino acids. The V and J ends lost 2 bases and 0 bases respectively, with 11 bases between them. CDR1 is SGHDN and CDR2 is FVKESK in the germline V gene. DNA for the CDR3: TGTGCCAGCAGCCAAAAAAGCGCGAGCTCCTACGAGCAGTACTTC. As protein: CASSQKSASSYEQYF.

The chain carries TRBV7-2 and TRBJ2-3; D assignment may be TRBD1 or TRBD2 (5 bases each). This CDR3 spans 15 amino acids. The V and J ends lost 1 base and 4 bases respectively, with 12 bases between them. Germline V gene lookup returns CDR1 SGHTA and CDR2 FQGNSA. CDR3 DNA sequence: TGTGCCAGCAGCTTAGGGGACCTCCGCGCAGATACGCAGTATTTT. Translation gives CASSLGDLRADTQYF.

V is TRBV13 and J is TRBJ2-5; 8 bases match TRBD1. CDR1 is PRHDT, CDR2 FYEKMQ, per germline (reference sequence). Trimming took 0 bases from V and 5 from J; bases not matched to a gene: 5. The CDR3 loop spans 15 amino acids. This chain's CDR3 is CASSLGVDRAETQYF. The CDR3 coding sequence is TGTGCCAGCAGCTTAGGCGTGGACAGGGCGGAGACCCAGTACTTC.

In DNA form, the CDR3 reads TGTGCCACCAGTGATTTGGGGGATAACTATGGCTACACCTTC. Translation: CATSDLGDNYGYTF. The chain carries TRBV24-1 and TRBJ1-2; D gene uncertain. The CDR3 runs 14 residues. Deletions cut 0 bases from V and 1 base from J, with 5 bases between. The V gene's germline CDR1 is KGHDR and CDR2 SFDVKD.

The chain is built from TRBV19 and TRBJ2-1, with TRBD2 as a possible D gene (7 bases). The CDR3 totals 14 residues. The ends were cut back, 5 bases at V and 7 bases at J, with 15 bases in the middle. Germline lookup yields CDR1 LNHDA and CDR2 SQIVND (reference sequence). The DNA for the CDR3 is TGTGCCAGTAGTCGATGGCGGGGGCGTAATGAGCAGTTCTTC. Encoded protein: CASSRWRGRNEQFF.

The chain uses TRBV11-2 and TRBJ2-7; possible D gene TRBD1, 5 bases. Germline V lookup: CDR1 SGHAT, CDR2 FQNNGV. The CDR3 runs 13 residues. V shed 2 bases and J shed 3 bases, with 8 bases lying between them. The CDR3 is CASSLKQVYEQYF. CDR3 DNA: TGTGCCAGCAGCTTAAAACAGGTCTACGAGCAGTACTTC.